The TCR beta chain under discussion was sequenced for a study of shared clonotypes between healthy human individuals. Germline-derived CDR1 and CDR2 are LGHNA and YSLEER. Between the trimmed V and J ends, which lost 5 bases and 1 base, there was a span of 14 bases. The CDR3 extends over 15 amino acids. Every subset's genomic DNA went evenly onto several immunoSEQ plates. Libraries were prepared by immunoSEQ multiplex PCR; TCRdb keeps only in-frame clonotypes and omits some of them. Among roughly 480,000 clones, about 80% were seen once, and the ten largest hold about an eighth. The TCR originated in a woman in her thirties or forties in good health. Some clones in this sample may be carry-over from other donors' samples. This chain uses TRBV4-3 with TRBJ2-5, with D hard to call. Sequenced input: PBMCs. The CDR3 DNA reads as TGCGCCAGCAGCAGGGTTAGCAGTCCCCAAGAGACCCAGTACTTC. It specifies CASSRVSSPQETQYF.